This TCR beta chain was sequenced in a study of cytomegalovirus exposure and HLA in healthy donors. Study-wide results and caveats: The study found most TCR sequences rare, yet found some public TCRs in many donors.

Points on this clone: What it recognizes is unknown.

Separate from the 666-subject first cohort, the roughly 120-subject validation cohort was the one that the donors belonged to. Germline values: CDR1 GTSNPN, CDR2 SVGIG (reference sequence). V gave up 1 base and J gave up 1 base; unmatched junction bases: 11. CDR3 length equals 18 residues. Method: immunoSEQ multiplex PCR; TCRdb's copy keeps in-frame clones and lacks some. The sample has about 88,000 clones; about four fifths are singletons. The sequenced sample consisted of PBMCs. This TCR was recovered from a woman aged 18-29 years in good health and CMV-seropositive. The genes are TRBV30 and TRBJ2-1; 9 nucleotides agree with TRBD2. DNA for the CDR3: TGTGCCTGGAGTGGGGTGCGGGGGGGCCGGATTTCCTACAATGAGCAGTTCTTC. Its translation: CAWSGVRGGRISYNEQFF.